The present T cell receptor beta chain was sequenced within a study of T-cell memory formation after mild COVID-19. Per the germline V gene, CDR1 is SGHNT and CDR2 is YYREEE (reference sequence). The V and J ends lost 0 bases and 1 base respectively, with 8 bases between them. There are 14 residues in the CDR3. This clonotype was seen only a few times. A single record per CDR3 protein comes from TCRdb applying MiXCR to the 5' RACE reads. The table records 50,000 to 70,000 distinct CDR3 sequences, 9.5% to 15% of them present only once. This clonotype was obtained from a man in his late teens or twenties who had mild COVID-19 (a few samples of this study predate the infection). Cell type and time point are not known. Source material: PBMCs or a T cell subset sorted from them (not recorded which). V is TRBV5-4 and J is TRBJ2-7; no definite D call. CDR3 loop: CASSLGRQSYEQYV. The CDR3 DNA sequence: TGTGCCAGCAGCTTGGGTCGCCAGTCCTACGAGCAGTACGTC.